What follows are 30 T cell receptor beta chains derived from one specimen sequenced in a study of OX40 agonist ivuxolimab in advanced cancers. Sequencing was performed with immunoSEQ multiplex PCR; in TCRdb, only in-frame clones are kept and a portion is missing. The data show 70,000 to 95,000 clones, around 82% seen once. Sample: CD4+ or CD8+ T cells sorted from blood, taken in a trial of the OX40 agonist ivuxolimab. Every receptor here comes from an adult with an advanced solid tumor such as melanoma, head and neck, liver or kidney cancer.

In DNA, the CDR3 is TGTGCCAGCAGCCCTACGGACGGGAACACTGAAGCTTTCTTT. As protein: CASSPTDGNTEAFF. The chain recombines TRBV13 with TRBJ1-1; D is undetermined. Germline loops: CDR1 PRHDT, CDR2 FYEKMQ (reference sequence). V was clipped by 5 bases and J by 1 base, with 11 bases between them. This CDR3 has 14 amino acids.

The chain uses TRBV7-8 and TRBJ1-1; D is unclear. Trimming removed 1 base at V and 3 bases at J, with 6 bases between. The CDR3 is 13 amino acids. Germline V gene sequence: CDR1 SGHVS, CDR2 FQNEAQ. The CDR3 protein is CASSLVQDTEAFF. CDR3 nucleotide sequence: TGTGCCAGCAGCTTAGTCCAGGACACTGAAGCTTTCTTT.

This rearrangement joins TRBV11-1 to TRBJ1-2; D is ambiguous. V was trimmed by 5 bases and J by 4 bases, leaving 8 bases between them. From germline, CDR1 is SGHAT and CDR2 FQDESV (reference sequence). The CDR3 runs to 12 residues. The CDR3 DNA reads as TGTGCCAGCAGCCCGGACGGCTATGGCTACACCTTC. Translated, it gives CASSPDGYGYTF.

The chain is built from TRBV2 and TRBJ1-5, with D tentatively TRBD1 (5 bases). This CDR3 has 14 amino acids. Germline V CDR1 and CDR2: SNHLY, FYNNEI. V was cut by 7 bases and J by 6 bases, with 16 bases left in between. CDR3 nucleotide sequence: TGTGCCAGCACCGAGGGGAGGGGAGGTCAGCCCCAGCATTTT. Translation gives CASTEGRGGQPQHF.

This sequence joins TRBV6-1 and TRBJ1-1; D perhaps matches TRBD1 (5 bases). This CDR3 spans 13 amino acids. Germline V CDR1 and CDR2: MNHNS, SASEGT. V lost 6 bases and J 11 bases, leaving 19 bases between the germline ends. As DNA, the CDR3 is TGTGCCAGCAGATACTTATCAGGAGAGGGGGCTTTCTTT. Amino acids: CASRYLSGEGAFF.

The chain couples TRBV4-2 to TRBJ2-7; 14 bases line up with TRBD2. The CDR3 totals 17 residues. After removal of 0 bases from V and 7 bases from J, the junction contained 8 bases not matched to a gene. Germline loops: CDR1 LGHNA, CDR2 YNFKEQ. CDR3 region: CASSQDQGTSGREEQYF. The CDR3 nucleotides are TGTGCCAGCAGCCAAGATCAAGGGACTAGCGGGAGAGAGGAGCAGTACTTC.

This rearrangement joins TRBV28 to TRBJ1-6, with D unresolved. The CDR3 is 14 residues long. Germline values: CDR1 MDHEN, CDR2 SYDVKM. Trimming removed 5 bases from V and 8 bases from J, with 13 bases in between. This CDR3 is CASSLREPYSPLHF. CDR3 in DNA: TGTGCCAGCAGTCTCCGGGAGCCCTATTCACCCCTCCACTTT.

J is TRBJ2-7 and V is TRBV5-1, with D perhaps TRBD1 or TRBD2 (6 bases each). The germline gives CDR1 SGHRS, CDR2 YFSETQ. CDR3 length: 16 residues. The ends were cut back, 4 bases at V and 0 bases at J, with 17 bases in the middle. The CDR3 loop reads CASSKGGDTSSYEQYF. In DNA form, the CDR3 reads TGCGCCAGCAGCAAAGGCGGGGACACGAGCTCCTACGAGCAGTACTTC.

The chain joins TRBV10-2 to TRBJ1-2; D might be TRBD1 (5 bases). This CDR3 comprises 12 residues. Trimming pared 3 bases from V and 6 bases from J, leaving 8 bases between. Germline CDR1 is WSHSY and CDR2 is SAAADI. In DNA form, the CDR3 reads TGCGCCAGCAGTGACCGGGGGGATGGCTACACCTTC. It yields the protein CASSDRGDGYTF.

This chain uses TRBV6-5 with TRBJ2-7, with 7 bases lining up with TRBD2. The V gene's germline CDR1 is MNHEY and CDR2 SVGAGI. There are 15 residues in the CDR3. J was trimmed by 2 bases and V by 0 bases; bases with no gene match: 4. The CDR3 nucleotides read TGTGCCAGCAGTTACTCGGGAGCGGGAACCTACGAGCAGTACTTC. Its protein product is CASSYSGAGTYEQYF.

The chain combines TRBV18 with TRBJ2-3; the D is unclear. Germline V gene lookup returns CDR1 KGHSH and CDR2 LQKENI. CDR3 length: 14 residues. Between the trimmed V and J ends, which lost 3 bases and 2 bases, there was a span of 9 bases. The CDR3 region is CASSPSGTTDTQYF. DNA for the CDR3: TGTGCCAGCTCACCGTCCGGAACCACAGATACGCAGTATTTT. Drawing the rest from reference TRBV18 and TRBJ2-3, the complete variable domain is NAGVMQNPRHLVRRRGQEARLRCSPMKGHSHVYWYRQLPEEGLKFMVYLQKENIIDESGMPKERFSAEFPKEGPSILRIQQVVRGDSAAYFCASSPSGTTDTQYFGPGTRLTVL.

This chain connects TRBV20-1 to TRBJ1-2, with TRBD1 matching 9 bases. Germline-derived CDR1 and CDR2 are DFQATT and SNEGSKA (reference sequence). This CDR3 spans 11 amino acids. The ends lost 5 bases at V and 8 bases at J; junction bases unmatched: 3. The CDR3 bases are TGCAGTGCTGGGGGACAGGGAGGCTACACCTTC. Protein product: CSAGGQGGYTF.

This rearrangement joins TRBV27 to TRBJ2-5; TRBD2 agrees at 7 bases. The CDR3 is 14 amino acids. CDR1 is MNHEY and CDR2 is SMNVEV in the germline V gene (reference sequence). V shed 6 bases and J 6 bases; nucleotides not matched to a gene: 10. As DNA, the CDR3 is TGTGCCAGCAGGGGGCGGGAGTGGTTAAAGACCCAGTACTTC. Its protein product is CASRGREWLKTQYF.

J is TRBJ2-6 and V is TRBV5-1; D uncertain. Germline assignment: CDR1 SGHRS and CDR2 YFSETQ. The CDR3 sequence is 15 residues long. V was clipped by 4 bases and J by 3 bases, with 11 bases between them. CDR3 residues: CASSPLASGANVLTF. The CDR3 DNA is TGCGCCAGCAGCCCCTTAGCAAGTGGGGCCAACGTCCTGACTTTC.

The rearrangement links TRBV27 to TRBJ2-5; TRBD1 matches 7 bases. In germline, CDR1 is MNHEY, CDR2 SMNVEV (reference sequence). After removal of 5 bases from V and 3 bases from J, the junction contained 3 bases not matched to a gene. The CDR3 has 13 residues. In DNA, the CDR3 is TGTGCCAGCAGTAGAGGGACAGAAGAGACCCAGTACTTC. It specifies CASSRGTEETQYF.

This chain joins TRBV7-2 and TRBJ2-2, with 12 bases aligning to TRBD2. This CDR3 contains 14 residues. With 3 bases clipped from V and 9 bases from J, the junction kept 2 bases outside the gene matches. Germline CDR1 and CDR2: SGHTA and FQGNSA. Here the CDR3 reads CASSLTSGSRELFF. The CDR3 DNA is TGTGCCAGCAGCTTGACTAGCGGGAGCCGGGAGCTGTTTTTT.

The V call is TRBV19, the J call TRBJ1-2, with 9 bases lining up with TRBD1. V lost 7 bases, J lost 3 bases, and 15 bases stayed unmatched. The CDR3 has 17 residues. From germline, CDR1 is LNHDA and CDR2 SQIVND (reference sequence). CDR3 nucleotides: TGTGCCAGTAAATATATGGCGGGGACAGGGATCGACTATGGCTACACCTTC. This encodes CASKYMAGTGIDYGYTF.

This clone was counted once. The V call is TRBV6-6, the J call TRBJ1-5; D perhaps matches TRBD1 (5 bases). Germline V gene data show CDR1 as MNHNY and CDR2 as SVGAGI (reference sequence). V gave up 6 bases and J gave up 6 bases, with 18 bases separating them. CDR3 length: 15 residues. This CDR3 is CASSHRGAGGQPQHF. CDR3 in DNA: TGTGCCAGCAGCCACCGTGGGGCGGGCGGTCAGCCCCAGCATTTT.

This clone was picked up a small number of times. J is TRBJ2-7 and V is TRBV6-5, with 10 bases that match TRBD1. Germline loops: CDR1 MNHEY, CDR2 SVGAGI. The CDR3 has 15 amino acids. The V gene end was trimmed by 5 bases and the J gene end by 7 bases; junction bases not matched to a gene: 11. The CDR3, as DNA: TGTGCCAGCAGTATAACCGGGACAGGGGAGCGAGAGCAGTACTTC. It codes for CASSITGTGEREQYF.

The chain links TRBV6-1 to TRBJ1-5; weak D call: TRBD1 (6 bases). Trimming cost V 7 bases and J 3 bases, with 13 bases left between them. The CDR3 totals 14 residues. Germline-derived CDR1 and CDR2 are MNHNS and SASEGT. CDR3 nucleotides: TGTGCCAGCACTGGACAGCTAGACAATCAGCCCCAGCATTTT. It codes for CASTGQLDNQPQHF.

The chain has TRBV30 and TRBJ1-2; TRBD1 agrees at 7 bases. In germline, CDR1 is GTSNPN, CDR2 SVGIG (reference sequence). Trimming at V came to 2 bases and at J to 8 bases, leaving 11 bases not matched to a gene. The CDR3 spans 14 residues. The CDR3 region has the DNA TGTGCCTGGAGTCCCGCGGACAGGCCAACGGGCTACACCTTC. It translates to CAWSPADRPTGYTF.

The chain combines TRBV5-1 with TRBJ2-5, with a possible D match to TRBD2 (6 bases). Deletions cut 5 bases from V and 4 bases from J, with 15 bases between. Germline V gene sequence: CDR1 SGHRS, CDR2 YFSETQ. The CDR3 is 14 residues long. The CDR3 DNA reads as TGCGCCAGCAGTTCCCTGGGGGGAGGAGAGACCCAGTACTTC. As protein: CASSSLGGGETQYF.

This chain connects TRBV11-3 to TRBJ2-5; no firm D call. V was cut by 3 bases and J by 5 bases, with 10 bases left in between. There are 13 residues in the CDR3. Per the germline V gene, CDR1 is SGHNT and CDR2 is YENEEA. The CDR3 region is CASSLNEGETQYF. In DNA, the CDR3 is TGTGCCAGCAGCTTGAATGAAGGGGAGACCCAGTACTTC.

The chain uses TRBV4-3 and TRBJ2-5; 7 positions agree with TRBD1. The V and J ends lost 4 bases and 0 bases, in that order; junction bases with no gene match: 14. CDR3 length: 18 amino acids. The germline CDR1 and CDR2 sequences are LGHNA and YSLEER. CDR3 in DNA: TGCGCCAGCAGCCCCTGGACAGGTATGGTAATTGACCAAGAGACCCAGTACTTC. It codes for CASSPWTGMVIDQETQYF.

The chain carries TRBV7-8 and TRBJ1-5; TRBD1 aligns across 12 bases. CDR1 is SGHVS and CDR2 is FQNEAQ in the germline V gene. The CDR3 has 18 amino acids. Unmatched junction bases numbered 15, after V lost 6 bases and J lost 6 bases. The CDR3, as DNA: TGTGCCAGCAGTCGTAACTCCGGGACAGGGGGCCGTTTTCAGCCCCAGCATTTT. Its translation is CASSRNSGTGGRFQPQHF.

The V gene is TRBV4-1, the J gene TRBJ1-5, with 10 bases identical to TRBD1. CDR3 length: 17 residues. Germline V gene sequence: CDR1 MGHRA, CDR2 YSYEKL. Trimming cost V 0 bases and J 6 bases; bases outside gene matches: 8. CDR3 region: CASSQEQGQGVGQPQHF. The CDR3 DNA is TGCGCCAGCAGCCAAGAGCAAGGACAGGGGGTGGGTCAGCCCCAGCATTTT.

This chain uses TRBV5-1 with TRBJ2-5; TRBD1 agrees at 10 bases. CDR1 is SGHRS and CDR2 is YFSETQ in the germline V gene. The CDR3 has 17 amino acids. The junction had 6 bases not matched to a gene; V was cut back by 0 bases and J by 1 base. In DNA form, the CDR3 reads TGCGCCAGCAGCTTGGGGGGCCGGGACAGGGGCCAAGAGACCCAGTACTTC. This codes for CASSLGGRDRGQETQYF.

This chain joins TRBV27 and TRBJ1-2; D may be TRBD1 (5 bases). This CDR3 region has 16 residues. CDR1 is MNHEY, CDR2 SMNVEV, per germline (reference sequence). V gave up 4 bases and J gave up 2 bases, with 17 bases separating them. CDR3 region: CASSYFPVQGNYGYTF. CDR3 sequence (DNA): TGTGCCAGCAGTTATTTTCCGGTTCAGGGAAACTATGGCTACACCTTC.

The rearrangement uses TRBV6-6 and TRBJ2-7; the D gene is possibly TRBD2 (6 bases). The length of the CDR3 is 15 residues. CDR1 and CDR2 from the germline V gene are MNHNY and SVGAGI (reference sequence). The ends were cut back, 6 bases at V and 5 bases at J, with 20 bases in the middle. CDR3 nucleotide sequence: TGTGCCAGCAGATTAGGGCGGGAACAAAGGGACGAGCAGTACTTC. Translation gives CASRLGREQRDEQYF.

As concerns this clone: Other DNA sequences from this sample encode an identical CDR3 as well. The chain uses TRBV18 and TRBJ1-2, with D possibly being TRBD1 (6 bases). V was cut by 3 bases and J by 5 bases, with 7 bases left in between. CDR1 KGHSH and CDR2 LQKENI come from the germline V gene. CDR3 length equals 12 residues. CDR3 DNA sequence: TGTGCCAGCTCACCTACAGGGTATGGCTACACCTTC. Its protein product is CASSPTGYGYTF.